These 23 T cell receptor beta chains came from one sample sequenced in a study of blood T cell repertoires in COVID-19. Profiling relied on immunoSEQ multiplex PCR, and the TCRdb table lists in-frame clones only, not all of them. The sample records 280,000 or so clones, about 91% being singletons. The specimen sequenced was peripheral blood. These receptors came from a woman aged 30 to 39 who had recovered from COVID-19.

This clone occurred a few times. The V call is TRBV4-2, the J call TRBJ2-3; TRBD2 matches 15 bases. Germline-derived CDR1 and CDR2 are LGHNA and YNFKEQ. The CDR3 runs 17 residues. Trimming removed 1 base from V and 7 bases from J; junction bases left unmatched: 6. The CDR3 DNA reads TGTGCCAGCAGCCAAGGCACGGGGACTAGCGGGGGGAATACGCAGTATTTT. It is translated as CASSQGTGTSGGNTQYF.

The chain is built from TRBV28 and TRBJ2-2; TRBD1 is a possible D gene (6 bases). The CDR3 is 16 residues long. Trimming pared 4 bases from V and 1 base from J, leaving 13 bases between. The germline V gene has CDR1 MDHEN and CDR2 SYDVKM. This CDR3 reads CASSSYRDWNTGELFF. CDR3 nucleotides: TGTGCCAGCAGTTCGTACAGGGATTGGAACACCGGGGAGCTGTTTTTT.

The chain employs TRBV12-3 or TRBV12-4 and TRBJ2-5; 7 bases fit TRBD2. The trim removed 6 bases at V and 4 bases at J, leaving 2 bases unmatched. The CDR3 spans 12 residues. This CDR3 reads CASRPGGETQYF. The CDR3 DNA follows: TGTGCCAGCAGGCCGGGAGGAGAGACCCAGTACTTC.

The chain combines TRBV24-1 with TRBJ1-1; no definite D call. Trimming took off 5 bases at V and 0 bases at J, with 9 bases between the two ends. The CDR3 runs 14 residues. The germline gives CDR1 KGHDR, CDR2 SFDVKD. CDR3 in DNA: TGTGCCACCAGTGCCCGGGGTTTGAACACTGAAGCTTTCTTT. This sequence encodes CATSARGLNTEAFF.

This rearrangement joins TRBV11-2 to TRBJ1-4, with 9 bases identical to TRBD1. Germline loops: CDR1 SGHAT, CDR2 FQNNGV. Unmatched junction bases numbered 9, after V lost 5 bases and J lost 11 bases. The CDR3 runs 14 residues. The CDR3, as DNA: TGTGCCAGCAGCCAGGGGACAGGGTTGTGGAAACTGTTTTTT. Amino acids: CASSQGTGLWKLFF.

The chain has TRBV3-1 (or the pseudogene TRBV3-2) and TRBJ2-2, with TRBD2 identical over 7 bases. CDR1 is LGHDT and CDR2 is YNNKEL in the germline V gene (reference sequence). The J segment lost 11 bases and the V segment lost 4 bases, leaving 4 bases of the junction unmatched. The CDR3 runs 12 residues. Here the CDR3 reads CASSPSGPELFF. The CDR3 coding sequence is TGTGCCAGCAGCCCTAGCGGTCCCGAGCTGTTTTTT.

V usage is TRBV5-1 and J usage is TRBJ1-4; 9 nucleotides agree with TRBD1. This CDR3 contains 18 residues. With 0 bases clipped from V and 0 bases from J, the junction kept 6 bases outside the gene matches. Germline lookup yields CDR1 SGHRS and CDR2 YFSETQ. This CDR3 reads CASSLAPGQGATNEKLFF. The CDR3 region has the DNA TGCGCCAGCAGCTTGGCCCCGGGACAGGGCGCAACTAATGAAAAACTGTTTTTT.

V and J are TRBV24-1 and TRBJ2-1; 9 bases are a match to TRBD2. V lost 1 base, J lost 8 bases, and 8 bases stayed unmatched. The V gene's germline CDR1 is KGHDR and CDR2 SFDVKD. CDR3 length: 16 amino acids. This chain's CDR3 is CATSDFGGGASDEQFF. Written as DNA, the CDR3 is TGTGCCACCAGTGATTTTGGCGGGGGGGCCTCGGATGAGCAGTTCTTC.

The chain has TRBV5-6 and TRBJ1-1; the D is unclear. Trimming pared 1 base from V and 5 bases from J, leaving 9 bases between. CDR3 length: 13 residues. Germline V CDR1 and CDR2: SGHDT, YYEEEE. The chain's CDR3 is CASSLFAGTEAFF. Written as DNA, the CDR3 is TGTGCCAGCAGCTTGTTTGCGGGGACTGAAGCTTTCTTT.

The chain carries TRBV28 and TRBJ2-4, with D possibly TRBD2 on 5 matching bases. V was pared by 3 bases and J by 4 bases, with 7 bases between. CDR1 is MDHEN and CDR2 is SYDVKM in the germline V gene. The CDR3 spans 13 residues. CDR3 in DNA: TGTGCCAGCAGTTTGGGGAGAAAAAACATTCAGTACTTC. This gives the protein CASSLGRKNIQYF.

The CDR3 is CASSPSDGIGYEQYF. In nucleotides, the CDR3 is TGTGCCAGCTCACCGTCCGACGGGATAGGGTACGAGCAGTACTTC. The chain is built from TRBV18 and TRBJ2-7; maybe TRBD2 (5 bases). CDR3 length: 15 residues. Trimming pared 3 bases from V and 4 bases from J, leaving 16 bases between. CDR1 is KGHSH and CDR2 is LQKENI in the germline V gene.

The chain couples TRBV29-1 to TRBJ2-5, with a possible D match to TRBD1 (5 bases). The CDR3 contains 14 residues. From germline, CDR1 is SQVTM and CDR2 ANQGSEA. V shed 3 bases and J shed 5 bases, with 16 bases lying between them. The CDR3 reads CSVESQGSGETQYF. The CDR3 DNA reads TGCAGCGTTGAGAGTCAGGGTTCAGGGGAGACCCAGTACTTC.

The CDR3: CASRHGTAGWLLFF. CDR3 bases: TGTGCCAGCAGACACGGGACAGCCGGGTGGTTGCTGTTTTTT. The chain links TRBV19 to TRBJ2-2, with TRBD1 identical over 7 bases. The germline gives CDR1 LNHDA, CDR2 SQIVND (reference sequence). The CDR3 has 14 amino acids. V was pared by 9 bases and J by 13 bases, with 17 bases of the junction left unmatched.

The J gene is TRBJ2-4, the V gene TRBV6-1, with D tentatively TRBD1 (5 bases). This CDR3 contains 13 residues. The V end was cut by 11 bases, the J end by 4 bases, with 15 bases between. Germline V CDR1 and CDR2: MNHNS, SASEGT. CDR3 amino acids: CAVSQGLKNIQYF. The CDR3 DNA sequence: TGTGCCGTTTCCCAGGGCCTAAAAAACATTCAGTACTTC.

The chain recombines TRBV4-2 with TRBJ2-2, with a weak D call TRBD2 (5 bases). Trimming removed 0 bases from V and 3 bases from J, with 14 bases in between. Germline values: CDR1 LGHNA, CDR2 YNFKEQ. The CDR3 loop spans 17 amino acids. The CDR3 is CASSQDEPHGDTGELFF. The CDR3 DNA follows: TGTGCCAGCAGCCAAGATGAACCCCACGGGGACACCGGGGAGCTGTTTTTT.

The chain is built from TRBV6-5 and TRBJ1-3, with unresolved D. Trimming pared 4 bases from V and 0 bases from J, leaving 4 bases between. The germline CDR1 and CDR2 sequences are MNHEY and SVGAGI. This CDR3 is 13 amino acids long. Here the CDR3 reads CASSSSSGNTIYF. Here the CDR3 DNA reads TGTGCCAGCAGTTCCAGCTCTGGAAACACCATATATTTT.

The chain combines TRBV4-2 with TRBJ2-1, with 13 bases lining up with TRBD2. CDR1 and CDR2 (germline): LGHNA, YNFKEQ. There are 16 residues in the CDR3. The trim removed 4 bases at V and 4 bases at J, leaving 4 bases unmatched. The CDR3 sequence is CASSRTSGGGYNEQFF. CDR3 nucleotides: TGTGCCAGCAGCCGTACTAGCGGGGGGGGATACAATGAGCAGTTCTTC.

The chain employs TRBV7-2 and TRBJ2-7, with D unresolved. The ends were cut back, 0 bases at V and 5 bases at J, with 8 bases in the middle. This CDR3 contains 13 residues. Germline V gene data show CDR1 as SGHTA and CDR2 as FQGNSA. This CDR3 is CASSLAGQDEQYF. The CDR3 DNA is TGTGCCAGCAGCTTAGCTGGGCAGGACGAGCAGTACTTC.

The chain couples TRBV28 to TRBJ2-7, with a weak D call TRBD1 (6 bases). Trimming removed 5 bases at V and 2 bases at J, with 13 bases between. CDR1 MDHEN and CDR2 SYDVKM come from the germline V gene. The CDR3 loop spans 14 amino acids. As DNA, the CDR3 is TGTGCCAGCAGTCCCCAGGGGATCACCTACGAGCAGTACTTC. This encodes CASSPQGITYEQYF. Variable domain in full (rest from reference TRBV28 and TRBJ2-7): DVKVTQSSRYLVKRTGEKVFLECVQDMDHENMFWYRQDPGLGLRLIYFSYDVKMKEKGDIPEGYSVSREKKERFSLILESASTNQTSMYLCASSPQGITYEQYFGPGTRLTVT.

This clone appeared once. The chain couples TRBV2 to TRBJ2-1, with D possibly being TRBD2 (6 bases). Germline lookup yields CDR1 SNHLY and CDR2 FYNNEI. The CDR3 runs 15 residues. Trimming pared 4 bases from V and 7 bases from J, leaving 17 bases between. The CDR3 sequence: CASSGGGGSWNEQFF. The CDR3 DNA reads as TGTGCCAGCAGTGGGGGAGGTGGCTCATGGAATGAGCAGTTCTTC.

This clone was observed at least ten times. The V gene is TRBV27, the J gene TRBJ1-4, with D possibly TRBD1 on 6 matching bases. V lost 6 bases, J lost 3 bases, and 17 bases lay in between. Germline V lookup: CDR1 MNHEY, CDR2 SMNVEV (reference sequence). The CDR3 covers 16 residues. The CDR3 is CASRINRDAANEKLFF. The CDR3 nucleotides are TGTGCCAGCAGGATAAACAGGGATGCGGCTAATGAAAAACTGTTTTTT.

The chain links TRBV11-3 to TRBJ2-3; D gene unclear. The CDR3 loop spans 13 amino acids. CDR1 and CDR2 from the germline V gene are SGHNT and YENEEA. Trimming left V 1 base short and J 5 bases short, with 7 bases between. The DNA for the CDR3 is TGTGCCAGCAGCTTAGGTTCAGGAGATACGCAGTATTTT. Translating gives CASSLGSGDTQYF.

The chain has TRBV12-5 and TRBJ1-1; no reliable D call. The germline gives CDR1 LGHNT, CDR2 FRNRAP. Deletions cut 7 bases from V and 1 base from J, with 10 bases between. The CDR3 totals 13 residues. CDR3 amino acids: CASVLEENTEAFF. Here the CDR3 DNA reads TGTGCTAGTGTCCTGGAGGAGAACACTGAAGCTTTCTTT. The full variable domain, in which reference TRBV12-5 and TRBJ1-1 provide the parts outside the CDR3, is DARVTQTPRHKVTEMGQEVTMRCQPILGHNTVFWYRQTMMQGLELLAYFRNRAPLDDSGMPKDRFSAEMPDATLATLKIQPSEPRDSAVYFCASVLEENTEAFFGQGTRLTVV.